This TCR beta chain was retrieved from a study of T cells after yellow fever vaccination. Study-wide findings and caveats: Most primary-vaccination clones reappeared after the booster (about 95% CD4, about 87% CD8). Contaminating bulk clonotypes could be abundant in FACS-sorted repertoires. Weaker in magnitude, the secondary response showed a faster peak on day 5 versus 15.

Production of TCR cDNA was by 5'RACE template switching, which also added a universal primer site and UMIs. TCRdb fed the 5' RACE reads into MiXCR, producing one record per CDR3 protein. The sample carries a few hundred thousand distinct CDR3 sequences, less than 20% recorded once. In the case of this clonotype: No antigen is known for it.

CDR1 DFQATT and CDR2 SNEGSKA come from the germline V gene (reference sequence). There are 13 residues in the CDR3. V shed 4 bases and J shed 4 bases, with 13 bases lying between them. This clonotype originated in a man younger than 35 who received the YFV17D yellow fever vaccine. The source was PBMCs, collected 5 days after the first yellow fever vaccination. The chain combines TRBV20-1 with TRBJ2-5, with D possibly being TRBD1 or TRBD2 (7 bases each). DNA for the CDR3: TGCAGTGCTACCAGGGGGGGGCCAGAGACCCAGTACTTC. Residues: CSATRGGPETQYF.